The 23 T cell receptor beta chains below come from one sample, sequenced in a study of T-cell reconstitution after alpha-beta-depleted transplantation in children. The library targeted TCRbeta and was prepared with unique molecular identifiers. One entry per CDR3 protein results from TCRdb running MiXCR on the PCR reads. The sample has hundreds of thousands of distinct CDR3 sequences, 10% to 15% seen once. The material sequenced was PBMCs, taken before TCRalphabeta/CD19-depleted stem cell transplant. The receptors were sampled from a girl aged 2 to 10 with congenital amegakaryocytic thrombocytopenia, due to receive a stem cell transplant.

Points on this clonotype: Just one base apart from a much larger clone, this may be a read error. This CDR3 is CATSIDFAGRGSEQYF. CDR3 nucleotide sequence: TGTGCCACCAGCATAGATTTCGCGGGCAGGGGGAGCGAGCAGTACTTC. V and J are TRBV15 and TRBJ2-7; TRBD1 matches 7 bases. The germline V gene has CDR1 LNHNV and CDR2 YYDKDF (reference sequence). This CDR3 region has 16 residues. Germline trimming cut 4 bases from V and 6 bases from J; bases unmatched to any gene: 15.

This clonotype was detected ten times or more. The chain links TRBV4-2 to TRBJ2-5; D not certain. Germline V lookup: CDR1 LGHNA, CDR2 YNFKEQ. V was clipped by 1 base and J by 6 bases, with 15 bases between them. The CDR3 length is 15 residues. For the CDR3, the DNA is TGTGCCAGCAGCCAAGGTCTCGGAGTGGAAAAGACCCAGTACTTC. As protein: CASSQGLGVEKTQYF.

The V and J genes are TRBV3-1 and TRBJ2-1, with D possibly being TRBD2 (6 bases). The CDR3 is 18 amino acids. V gave up 1 base and J gave up 6 bases, with 22 bases separating them. Germline assignment: CDR1 LGHDT and CDR2 YNNKEL (reference sequence). For the CDR3, the DNA is TGTGCCAGCAGCCAAGGACTCCAGCCGGAGGGCCTTTTCAATGAGCAGTTCTTC. Protein product: CASSQGLQPEGLFNEQFF.

In its sample, this clonotype was seen many times. The chain uses TRBV5-1 and TRBJ2-2; no reliable D call. The CDR3 extends over 16 amino acids. The germline CDR1 and CDR2 sequences are SGHRS and YFSETQ. V was pared by 3 bases and J by 1 base, with 13 bases between. The CDR3 here is CASSWMNRMNTGELFF. The CDR3 nucleotides are TGCGCCAGCAGCTGGATGAATAGGATGAACACCGGGGAGCTGTTTTTT.

This clonotype came up once. Compared with germline, one end of the junction differs, possibly owing to a read error. The chain links TRBV20-1 to TRBJ2-7; D ambiguous. This CDR3 contains 14 residues. Looked up from germline, CDR1 is DFQATT and CDR2 is SNEGSKA (reference sequence). DNA of the CDR3: TGCAGTGCTCTTAGGGCTAGTCCCTCCTACGAGCATTACTTC. As protein: CSALRASPSYEHYF.

The chain is built from TRBV5-1 and TRBJ2-1; 10 bases line up with TRBD2. This CDR3 is 16 amino acids long. V was pared by 5 bases and J by 7 bases, with 12 bases of the junction left unmatched. The germline V gene encodes CDR1 SGHRS and CDR2 YFSETQ. DNA for the CDR3: TGCGCCAGCAGTCGCGGTAGCGGGAGGCCCGGAAATGAGCAGTTCTTC. Protein sequence: CASSRGSGRPGNEQFF.

This clonotype showed up many times. The chain combines TRBV20-1 with TRBJ2-1; 8 positions match TRBD2. Germline V gene data show CDR1 as DFQATT and CDR2 as SNEGSKA (reference sequence). This CDR3 has 15 amino acids. V trimming: 3 bases; J trimming: 5 bases; junction bases outside the gene matches: 9. The CDR3 reads CSASDLAGPHNEQFF. In DNA form, the CDR3 reads TGCAGTGCTAGCGACTTAGCGGGACCTCACAATGAGCAGTTCTTC.

CDR3 amino acids: CASSFGQGRHIQYF. CDR3 nucleotides: TGTGCCAGCAGTTTTGGCCAGGGAAGGCACATTCAGTACTTC. The chain combines TRBV28 with TRBJ2-4, with a weak D call TRBD1 (5 bases). Germline assignment: CDR1 MDHEN and CDR2 SYDVKM. This CDR3 has 14 residues. Trimming removed 3 bases from V and 8 bases from J, with 14 bases in between.

This clonotype was seen repeatedly, ten times or more. V usage is TRBV12-3 or TRBV12-4 and J usage is TRBJ1-5; a weak D match, TRBD1 (5 bases). The V gene lost 5 bases and the J gene lost 11 bases, with 10 bases spanning the gap. The CDR3 contains 11 residues. The CDR3 DNA is TGTGCCAGCAGTAAGACAGCCTCCCAGCATTTT. Translation gives CASSKTASQHF.

This clonotype has at least ten counts. The V call is TRBV29-1, the J call TRBJ2-7; no clear D gene. This CDR3 region has 13 residues. Germline V gene sequence: CDR1 SQVTM, CDR2 ANQGSEA. With 7 bases removed from V and 2 bases from J, the gap between germline ends came to 15 bases. The CDR3 bases are TGCAGCGGTGTCTGTACAGCCCCCTACGAGCAGTACTTC. Protein sequence: CSGVCTAPYEQYF.

This clonotype was seen only a few times. This rearrangement joins TRBV11-3 to TRBJ2-5, with a weak D call TRBD2 (5 bases). The germline gives CDR1 SGHNT, CDR2 YENEEA. V shed 3 bases and J shed 0 bases, with 8 bases lying between them. The CDR3 is made up of 14 amino acids. The chain's CDR3 is CASSFSRDQETQYF. CDR3 coding DNA: TGTGCCAGCAGCTTCTCGAGGGACCAAGAGACCCAGTACTTC. Together with reference TRBV11-3 and TRBJ2-5, the CDR3 gives the full variable domain: EAGVVQSPRYKIIEKKQPVAFWCNPISGHNTLYWYLQNLGQGPELLIRYENEEAVDDSQLPKDRFSAERLKGVDSTLKIQPAELGDSAVYLCASSFSRDQETQYFGPGTRLLVL.

The sample holds many counts of this clonotype. The chain recombines TRBV20-1 with TRBJ2-7; possibly TRBD2 for D (6 bases). Trimming shortened V by 4 bases and J by 3 bases, and 10 bases separated the two germline ends. The CDR3 covers 12 residues. CDR1 is DFQATT and CDR2 is SNEGSKA in the germline V gene (reference sequence). The CDR3 DNA follows: TGCAGTGCTATAAGCGGGCACTACGAGCAGTACTTC. Its translation is CSAISGHYEQYF.

In the case of this clonotype: With a much larger clone just one base away, this may be a read error. The rearrangement uses TRBV12-3 or TRBV12-4 and TRBJ2-4; a weak D match, TRBD1 (5 bases). The CDR3 is 14 residues long. CDR3: CASTRWGAKNIQSF. CDR3 coding DNA: TGTGCCAGCACCCGATGGGGCGCCAAAAACATTCAGTCCTTC.

This clonotype has a count of ten or more. The genes are TRBV29-1 and TRBJ1-2; D is unclear. The V and J ends lost 2 bases and 6 bases respectively, with 7 bases between them. CDR1 is SQVTM and CDR2 is ANQGSEA in the germline V gene. There are 11 residues in the CDR3. This CDR3 is CSVEWGDGYTF. CDR3 in DNA: TGCAGCGTTGAATGGGGTGATGGCTACACCTTC. Based on the CDR3 plus reference TRBV29-1 and TRBJ1-2, the full variable domain is SAVISQKPSRDICQRGTSLTIQCQVDSQVTMMFWYRQQPGQSLTLIATANQGSEATYESGFVIDKFPISRPNLTFSTLTVSNMSPEDSSIYLCSVEWGDGYTFGSGTRLTVV.

The chain joins TRBV6-1 to TRBJ2-7; the D gene is possibly TRBD2 (5 bases). Germline assignment: CDR1 MNHNS and CDR2 SASEGT. Trimming took off 6 bases at V and 6 bases at J, with 18 bases between the two ends. CDR3 length equals 14 residues. The DNA for the CDR3 is TGTGCCAGCAGGTCGGACTTGCTGGTATTCGAGCAGTACTTC. It encodes CASRSDLLVFEQYF.

This clonotype was seen a few times. The genes are TRBV3-1 and TRBJ2-7; weak D call: TRBD2 (5 bases). The germline gives CDR1 LGHDT, CDR2 YNNKEL (reference sequence). V was trimmed by 4 bases and J by 4 bases, leaving 14 bases between them. The CDR3 is made up of 14 amino acids. The CDR3 DNA reads TGTGCCAGCAGCCCCGAACTGGACTGGTACGAGCAGTACTTC. It encodes CASSPELDWYEQYF.

The V gene is TRBV14, the J gene TRBJ2-3, with 14 bases aligning to TRBD2. This CDR3 has 20 residues. Looked up from germline, CDR1 is SGHDN and CDR2 is FVKESK. Germline trimming cut 4 bases from V and 4 bases from J; bases unmatched to any gene: 16. The CDR3 protein is CASSPWGLAGASPSPDTQYF. CDR3 nucleotide sequence: TGTGCCAGCAGCCCTTGGGGACTAGCGGGGGCCTCGCCCAGCCCAGATACGCAGTATTTT.

There are many counts of this clonotype. The gene calls are TRBV12-3 or TRBV12-4 and TRBJ2-3, with 11 bases that match TRBD2. CDR3 length equals 15 residues. With 7 bases clipped from V and 4 bases from J, the junction kept 7 bases outside the gene matches. The CDR3 region is CASTLAGGPPDTQYF. CDR3 sequence (DNA): TGTGCCAGCACCTTAGCGGGAGGGCCCCCAGATACGCAGTATTTT.

In its sample, this clonotype was seen many times. V gene TRBV5-1 combines with J gene TRBJ2-2, with TRBD1 matching 7 bases. J lost 4 bases, V lost 4 bases, and 4 bases had no gene match. The germline V gene has CDR1 SGHRS and CDR2 YFSETQ. There are 14 residues in the CDR3. For the CDR3, the DNA is TGCGCCAGCAGCCTGACAGGGATCACCGGGGAGCTGTTTTTT. Amino acid sequence: CASSLTGITGELFF.

This clonotype was seen a handful of times. V gene TRBV3-1 combines with J gene TRBJ2-5; 8 nucleotides match TRBD2. The length of the CDR3 is 16 residues. Per the germline V gene, CDR1 is LGHDT and CDR2 is YNNKEL (reference sequence). J lost 0 bases, V lost 2 bases, and 5 bases had no gene match. As DNA, the CDR3 is TGTGCCAGCAGCCAACGTCTAGCGGGCGACCAAGAGACCCAGTACTTC. The encoded protein is CASSQRLAGDQETQYF.

Points on this clonotype: Since a much larger clone is just one base distant, this may be a read error. This rearrangement joins TRBV19 to TRBJ1-4, with D unclear. Trimming shortened V by 7 bases and J by 3 bases, and 9 bases separated the two germline ends. The germline V gene has CDR1 LNHDA and CDR2 SQIVND (reference sequence). This CDR3 is built from 13 residues. CDR3 protein: CASKRQPNEKLFF. The CDR3 DNA reads TGTGCCAGTAAGAGGCAGCCTAATGAAAAACTGTTTTTT.

This clonotype was counted only a few times. The chain joins TRBV7-9 to TRBJ2-1, with no clear D. The ends were cut back, 6 bases at V and 8 bases at J, with 20 bases in the middle. The CDR3 is made up of 15 amino acids. From germline, CDR1 is SEHNR and CDR2 FQNEAQ (reference sequence). The CDR3 DNA reads TGTGCCAGCAGTCCAACCCAGGTACGGTTCGATGAGCAGTTCTTC. This codes for CASSPTQVRFDEQFF.

This clonotype was recorded a few times. The rearrangement uses TRBV18 and TRBJ2-7; no clear D. Trimming left V 4 bases short and J 4 bases short, with 8 bases between. CDR1 KGHSH and CDR2 LQKENI come from the germline V gene. There are 12 residues in the CDR3. CDR3 DNA sequence: TGTGCCAGCTCACAGACTTTATACGAGCAGTACTTC. This sequence encodes CASSQTLYEQYF.